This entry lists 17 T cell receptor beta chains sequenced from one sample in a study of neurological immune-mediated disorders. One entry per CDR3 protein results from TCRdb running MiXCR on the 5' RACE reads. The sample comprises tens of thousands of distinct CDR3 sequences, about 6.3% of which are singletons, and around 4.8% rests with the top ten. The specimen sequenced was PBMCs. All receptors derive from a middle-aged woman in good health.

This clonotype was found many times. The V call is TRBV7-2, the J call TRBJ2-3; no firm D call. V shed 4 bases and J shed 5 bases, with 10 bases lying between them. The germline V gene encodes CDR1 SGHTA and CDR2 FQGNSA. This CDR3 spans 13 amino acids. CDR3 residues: CASSSSYGDTQYF. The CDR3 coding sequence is TGTGCCAGCAGCTCCAGTTACGGAGATACGCAGTATTTT.

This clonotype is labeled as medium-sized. CDR3 region: CASSLTSGSGDEQFF. DNA for the CDR3: TGTGCCAGCAGCCTAACTAGCGGGAGTGGAGATGAGCAGTTCTTC. The rearrangement links TRBV4-2 to TRBJ2-1, with 11 bases that match TRBD2. The CDR3 consists of 15 residues. The V gene end was trimmed by 4 bases and the J gene end by 8 bases; junction bases not matched to a gene: 7. Germline V lookup: CDR1 LGHNA, CDR2 YNFKEQ.

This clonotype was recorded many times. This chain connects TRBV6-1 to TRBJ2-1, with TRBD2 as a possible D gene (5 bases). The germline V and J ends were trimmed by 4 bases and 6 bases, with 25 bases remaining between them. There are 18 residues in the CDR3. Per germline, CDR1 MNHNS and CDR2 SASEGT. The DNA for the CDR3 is TGTGCCAGCAGTGGGCTGCTAGCTTCGACGACTCGACTCAATGAGCAGTTCTTC. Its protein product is CASSGLLASTTRLNEQFF.

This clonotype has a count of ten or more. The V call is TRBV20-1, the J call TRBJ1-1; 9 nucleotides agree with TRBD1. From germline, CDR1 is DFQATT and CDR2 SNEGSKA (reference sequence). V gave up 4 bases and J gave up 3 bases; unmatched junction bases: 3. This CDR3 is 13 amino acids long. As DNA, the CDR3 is TGCAGTGCTATACAGGGGGCTGACACTGAAGCTTTCTTT. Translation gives CSAIQGADTEAFF.

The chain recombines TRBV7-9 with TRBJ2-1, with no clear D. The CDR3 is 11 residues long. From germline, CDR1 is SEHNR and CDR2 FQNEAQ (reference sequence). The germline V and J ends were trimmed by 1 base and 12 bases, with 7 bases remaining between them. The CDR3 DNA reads TGTGCCAGCAGCTTAGGGATCGTGCAGTTCTTC. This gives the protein CASSLGIVQFF.

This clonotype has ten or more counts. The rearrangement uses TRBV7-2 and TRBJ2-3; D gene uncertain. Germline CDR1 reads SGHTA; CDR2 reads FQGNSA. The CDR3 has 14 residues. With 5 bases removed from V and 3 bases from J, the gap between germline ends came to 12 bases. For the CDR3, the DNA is TGTGCCAGCAGCCCCTCGGACCGAACAGATACGCAGTATTTT. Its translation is CASSPSDRTDTQYF.

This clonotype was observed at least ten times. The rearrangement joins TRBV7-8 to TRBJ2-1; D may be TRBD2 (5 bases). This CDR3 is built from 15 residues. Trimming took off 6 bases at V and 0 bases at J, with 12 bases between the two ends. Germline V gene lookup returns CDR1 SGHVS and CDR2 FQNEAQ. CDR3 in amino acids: CASRYGGSSYNEQFF. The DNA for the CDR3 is TGTGCCAGCAGATACGGAGGAAGCTCCTACAATGAGCAGTTCTTC.

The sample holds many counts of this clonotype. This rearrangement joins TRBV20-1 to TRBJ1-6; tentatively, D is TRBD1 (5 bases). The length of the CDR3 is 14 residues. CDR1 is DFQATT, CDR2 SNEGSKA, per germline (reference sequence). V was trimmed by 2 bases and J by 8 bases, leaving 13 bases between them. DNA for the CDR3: TGCAGTGCTAGATACGGGACGGTTGATTCACCCCTCCACTTT. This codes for CSARYGTVDSPLHF.

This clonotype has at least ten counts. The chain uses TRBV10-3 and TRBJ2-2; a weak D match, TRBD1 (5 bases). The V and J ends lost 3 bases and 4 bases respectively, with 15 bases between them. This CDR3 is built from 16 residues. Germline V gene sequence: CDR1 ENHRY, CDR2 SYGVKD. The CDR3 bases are TGTGCCATCAGTGATTCGCAGGGAAAGGGCACCGGGGAGCTGTTTTTT. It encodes CAISDSQGKGTGELFF.

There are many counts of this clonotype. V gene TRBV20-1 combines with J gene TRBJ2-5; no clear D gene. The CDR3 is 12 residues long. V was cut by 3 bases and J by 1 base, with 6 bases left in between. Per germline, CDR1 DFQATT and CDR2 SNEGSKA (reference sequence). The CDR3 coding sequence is TGCAGTGCTAGTTTGACCCAAGAGACCCAGTACTTC. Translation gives CSASLTQETQYF.

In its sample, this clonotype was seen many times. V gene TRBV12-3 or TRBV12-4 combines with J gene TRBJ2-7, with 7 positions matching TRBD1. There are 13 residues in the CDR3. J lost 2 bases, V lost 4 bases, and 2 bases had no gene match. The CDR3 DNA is TGTGCCAGCAGTTCGGGACAGACCTACGAGCAGTACTTC. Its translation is CASSSGQTYEQYF.

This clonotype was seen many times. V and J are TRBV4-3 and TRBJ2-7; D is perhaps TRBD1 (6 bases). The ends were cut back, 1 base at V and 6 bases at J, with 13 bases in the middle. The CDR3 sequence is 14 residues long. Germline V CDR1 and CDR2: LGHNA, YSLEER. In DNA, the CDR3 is TGCGCCAGCAGCCAAGGGGCAGGGGTTGGCGAGCAGTACTTC. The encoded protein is CASSQGAGVGEQYF.

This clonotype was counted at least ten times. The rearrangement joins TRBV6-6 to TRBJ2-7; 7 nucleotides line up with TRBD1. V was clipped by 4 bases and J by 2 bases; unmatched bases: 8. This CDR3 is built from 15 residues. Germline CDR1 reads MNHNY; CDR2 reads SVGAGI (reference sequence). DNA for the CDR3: TGTGCCAGCAGTTGGGTTGGACAGGTAGCCTACGAGCAGTACTTC. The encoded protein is CASSWVGQVAYEQYF.

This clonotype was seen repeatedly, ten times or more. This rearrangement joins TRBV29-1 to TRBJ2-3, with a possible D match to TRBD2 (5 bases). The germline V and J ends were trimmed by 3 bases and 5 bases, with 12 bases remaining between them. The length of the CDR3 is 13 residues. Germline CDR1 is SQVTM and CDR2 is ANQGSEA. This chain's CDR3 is CSVERLAQDTQYF. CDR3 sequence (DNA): TGCAGCGTTGAGCGGCTAGCCCAAGATACGCAGTATTTT.

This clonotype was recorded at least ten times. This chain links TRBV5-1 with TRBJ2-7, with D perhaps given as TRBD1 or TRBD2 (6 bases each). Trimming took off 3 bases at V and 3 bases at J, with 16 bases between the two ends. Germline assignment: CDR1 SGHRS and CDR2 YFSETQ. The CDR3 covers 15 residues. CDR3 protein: CASSWAGGRDYEQYF. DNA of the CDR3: TGCGCCAGCAGCTGGGCCGGGGGCCGGGACTACGAGCAGTACTTC.

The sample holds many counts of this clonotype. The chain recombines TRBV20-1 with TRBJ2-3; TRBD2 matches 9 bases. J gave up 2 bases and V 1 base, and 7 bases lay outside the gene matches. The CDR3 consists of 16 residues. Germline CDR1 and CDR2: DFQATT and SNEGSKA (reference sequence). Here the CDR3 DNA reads TGCAGTGCTAGAGTCCCGACTAGCGGAAACACAGATACGCAGTATTTT. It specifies CSARVPTSGNTDTQYF.

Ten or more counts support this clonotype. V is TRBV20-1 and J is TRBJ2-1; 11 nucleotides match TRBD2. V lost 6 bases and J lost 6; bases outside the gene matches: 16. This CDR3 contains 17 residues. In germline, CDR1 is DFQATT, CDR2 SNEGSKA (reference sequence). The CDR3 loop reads CSAPGRISGRALNEQFF. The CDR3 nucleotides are TGCAGTGCCCCCGGACGGATTAGCGGGAGGGCCCTCAATGAGCAGTTCTTC.